This T cell receptor beta chain was recorded in a study of cytomegalovirus exposure and HLA in healthy donors. Points from the study as a whole: Rarity marked most TCR sequences, yet some public TCRs occurred in many donors. Among the sequence variants, a highly shared cluster was likely an artifact of sequencing. A later analysis found TCR association rates differed by HLA locus, highest for DRB1 and lowest for HLA-C. TRBV6-2, TRBV6-3 and other indistinguishable V segments were excluded.

Germline values: CDR1 LNHDA, CDR2 SQIVND (reference sequence). This CDR3 region has 20 residues. Trimming took 7 bases from V and 5 from J, leaving 33 bases between them. Of note for this clone: What it recognizes is unknown.

It was with 60 Vbeta and 13 Jbeta primers that the PCR ran. Data came from immunoSEQ multiplex PCR; TCRdb stores just in-frame clones and leaves some out. The table has under 200,000 clones, 65% to 80% seen once; the top ten hold 3.5% to 5%. J is TRBJ1-5 and V is TRBV19; possibly TRBD1 for D (6 bases). This TCR was sampled from a woman aged 25-40 years in good health and CMV-seropositive. Sequencing was carried out using PBMCs. The CDR3 region is CASTQRGGKRVSPSHQPQHF. CDR3 DNA sequence: TGTGCCAGTACCCAAAGAGGGGGAAAAAGGGTGTCCCCAAGCCATCAGCCCCAGCATTTT.